This entry lists 18 T cell receptor beta chains sequenced from one sample in a study of T cells after yellow fever vaccination (dated by TCRdb to about 2019). The treatment or condition label corresponds to: live attenuated yellow fever vaccine strain. The library came from 5' RACE. For sequencing, an Illumina HiSeq 2500 was employed. TCRdb ran its own pipeline on the public reads, namely fastp trimming at Q25 and MiXCR clone calling, and kept in-frame beta chains. Each record represents a unique CDR3 protein, reported with the most common genes and DNA among its rows. The sample table contains fewer than 350,000 distinct CDR3 sequences; only one count was recorded for about 9.5% of them. The biggest ten clones account for over 15% of the sample. The sample was PBMCs, taken on the day of the first yellow fever vaccination. The receptors originated from a man younger than 30 who received the YFV17D yellow fever vaccine.

This clonotype was recorded at least ten times. The chain links TRBV7-2 to TRBJ1-1, with 9 bases that match TRBD1. CDR3 length: 14 residues. Unmatched junction bases numbered 8, after V lost 5 bases and J lost 7 bases. CDR1 and CDR2 (germline): SGHTA, FQGNSA. CDR3 protein: CASSPRQGVDEAFF. In nucleotides, the CDR3 is TGTGCCAGCAGCCCCCGACAGGGGGTTGATGAAGCTTTCTTT. Full variable domain (remainder filled in from reference TRBV7-2 and TRBJ1-1): GAGVSQSPSNKVTEKGKDVELRCDPISGHTALYWYRQSLGQGLEFLIYFQGNSAPDKSGLPSDRFSAERTGGSVSTLTIQRTQQEDSAVYLCASSPRQGVDEAFFGQGTRLTVV.

The table lists this clonotype with many counts. This sequence joins TRBV7-2 and TRBJ2-1, with unresolved D. V lost 0 bases, J lost 6 bases, and 9 bases lay in between. The length of the CDR3 is 14 residues. Germline CDR1 reads SGHTA; CDR2 reads FQGNSA. CDR3 bases: TGTGCCAGCAGCTTAGCGCCCACCCCCAATGAGCAGTTCTTC. This gives the protein CASSLAPTPNEQFF.

This clonotype was observed a handful of times. The genes are TRBV4-1 and TRBJ1-2; 11 positions match TRBD1. The CDR3 has 14 amino acids. Germline values: CDR1 MGHRA, CDR2 YSYEKL. After removal of 2 bases from V and 6 bases from J, the junction contained 2 bases not matched to a gene. The chain's CDR3 is CASSQPGQGDGYTF. The CDR3 DNA follows: TGCGCCAGCAGCCAACCGGGACAGGGGGATGGCTACACCTTC.

This clonotype was recorded many times. The gene calls are TRBV5-1 and TRBJ1-1, with D possibly TRBD1 on 5 matching bases. The CDR3 extends over 16 amino acids. With 4 bases removed from V and 1 base from J, the gap between germline ends came to 17 bases. The V gene's germline CDR1 is SGHRS and CDR2 YFSETQ. The CDR3 DNA reads TGCGCCAGCAGCCCGTACCTCGCTGGGGGGAACACTGAAGCTTTCTTT. Translating gives CASSPYLAGGNTEAFF.

The rearrangement links TRBV6-2 or TRBV6-3 to TRBJ1-1; D is undetermined. The germline V gene has CDR1 MNHEY and CDR2 SVGEGT. CDR3 length: 13 amino acids. Deletions cut 6 bases from V and 1 base from J, with 9 bases between. The CDR3 DNA is TGTGCCAGCAGACCAACAGAGAACACTGAAGCTTTCTTT. This gives the protein CASRPTENTEAFF.

The gene calls are TRBV5-1 and TRBJ1-4, with D maybe TRBD1 (6 bases). Germline lookup yields CDR1 SGHRS and CDR2 YFSETQ. Trimming removed 3 bases at V and 5 bases at J, with 14 bases between. The CDR3 loop spans 15 amino acids. The DNA for the CDR3 is TGCGCCAGCAGCTATAACTACAGGGCGAATGAAAAACTGTTTTTT. Its protein product is CASSYNYRANEKLFF.

This clonotype was picked up a small number of times. CDR3 sequence reads: CASSFDSVGEQYF. The CDR3, as DNA: TGTGCCAGCAGCTTTGACTCCGTCGGGGAGCAGTACTTC. V is TRBV5-4 and J is TRBJ2-7; D is unclear. CDR3 length: 13 residues. V lost 2 bases and J lost 7, with 13 bases in between. Germline values: CDR1 SGHNT, CDR2 YYREEE (reference sequence).

This clonotype has more than one count but fewer than ten. The V call is TRBV19, the J call TRBJ2-1; either TRBD1 or TRBD2 may fit D (6 bases each). Germline CDR1 is LNHDA and CDR2 is SQIVND (reference sequence). The V end lost 3 bases, the J end lost 5 bases, and 11 bases lay between the germline ends. The CDR3 has 14 amino acids. In DNA form, the CDR3 reads TGTGCCAGTAGTATCGGGGGCGGGGACAATGAGCAGTTCTTC. It encodes CASSIGGGDNEQFF.

This clonotype came up a few times. The J gene is TRBJ1-2, the V gene TRBV6-5; D not certain. The CDR3 consists of 14 residues. V lost 2 bases to trimming and J lost 8 bases, with 15 bases between them. Germline V CDR1 and CDR2: MNHEY, SVGAGI. CDR3 region: CASSYRTDASGYTF. For the CDR3, the DNA is TGTGCCAGCAGTTACAGGACCGACGCTAGCGGCTACACCTTC.

There are many counts of this clonotype. The chain couples TRBV6-6 to TRBJ2-3, with no clear D. The CDR3 sequence is 12 residues long. The germline V gene has CDR1 MNHNY and CDR2 SVGAGI (reference sequence). Trimming took 7 bases from V and 0 from J, leaving 5 bases between them. CDR3 nucleotide sequence: TGTGCCAGCACACCTAGCACAGATACGCAGTATTTT. Translation gives CASTPSTDTQYF.

This clonotype was found a few times. DNA for the CDR3: TGTGCCAGCATCAAAGCGGCCACCGGGGAGCTGTTTTTT. Amino acid sequence: CASIKAATGELFF. This rearrangement joins TRBV6-2 or TRBV6-3 to TRBJ2-2; TRBD2 might be the D (5 bases). This CDR3 spans 13 amino acids. The germline V gene has CDR1 MNHEY and CDR2 SVGEGT. V was clipped by 7 bases and J by 4 bases, with 10 bases between them.

This clonotype was observed a few times. The chain carries TRBV4-3 and TRBJ1-2, with a tentative D call TRBD1 (6 bases). The CDR3 consists of 13 residues. Trimming left V 6 bases short and J 6 bases short, with 14 bases between. Germline CDR1 reads LGHNA; CDR2 reads YSLEER. The CDR3 protein is CASRDSLLDGYTF. CDR3 bases: TGCGCCAGCAGGGACAGCCTTTTGGATGGCTACACCTTC.

A word on this clonotype: A clone one base away is much larger, so this may be a read error. The rearrangement uses TRBV5-6 and TRBJ1-1; tentatively, D is TRBD1 (5 bases). From germline, CDR1 is SGHDT and CDR2 YYEEEE. The V end lost 3 bases, the J end lost 3 bases, and 15 bases lay between the germline ends. The CDR3 is made up of 15 amino acids. The CDR3 DNA sequence: TGTGCCAGCAGCTCGGGACCCAGGGCATACACTGAAGCTTTCTTT. It translates to CASSSGPRAYTEAFF.

J is TRBJ2-7 and V is TRBV20-1; 14 bases are shared with TRBD2. The trim removed 4 bases at V and 10 bases at J, leaving 9 bases unmatched. In germline, CDR1 is DFQATT, CDR2 SNEGSKA (reference sequence). This CDR3 has 14 residues. This chain's CDR3 is CSATQGTSGGSQYF. DNA of the CDR3: TGCAGTGCTACGCAGGGGACTAGCGGGGGCTCACAGTACTTC.

This clonotype has at least ten counts. DNA of the CDR3: TGTGCCAGCAGAGCCCTTGGGGGTCAAGAGACCCAGTACTTC. Translating it yields CASRALGGQETQYF. The chain links TRBV12-3 or TRBV12-4 to TRBJ2-5; D may correspond to TRBD1 or TRBD2 (5 bases each). The CDR3 is 14 residues long. V was pared by 6 bases and J by 2 bases, with 13 bases between.

The table lists this clonotype with a few counts. The V and J genes are TRBV10-3 and TRBJ1-4; 7 nucleotides align to TRBD1. Germline V gives CDR1 ENHRY, CDR2 SYGVKD. V lost 6 bases, J lost 4 bases, and 2 bases stayed unmatched. This CDR3 has 13 residues. The CDR3 reads CAIRGTVNEKLFF. The CDR3 DNA sequence: TGTGCCATCAGGGGGACAGTTAATGAAAAACTGTTTTTT.

This chain connects TRBV7-2 to TRBJ2-2, with D possibly matching TRBD2 (6 bases). Trimming removed 3 bases at V and 7 bases at J, with 15 bases between. The CDR3 contains 15 residues. The germline gives CDR1 SGHTA, CDR2 FQGNSA. The DNA for the CDR3 is TGTGCCAGCAGCTTGGGTCGCGGGGACGTCGGGGAGCTGTTTTTT. Translating gives CASSLGRGDVGELFF.

This clonotype was observed a handful of times. V usage is TRBV6-2 or TRBV6-3 and J usage is TRBJ2-5; D may be TRBD2 (5 bases). Germline V gene sequence: CDR1 MNHEY, CDR2 SVGEGT. V shed 5 bases and J shed 4 bases, with 17 bases lying between them. The CDR3 length is 15 residues. CDR3 coding DNA: TGTGCCAGCAGTGACCGTAGGGAGTTTATAGAGACCCAGTACTTC. Translating it yields CASSDRREFIETQYF.